The following is a T cell receptor beta chain sequence with its context. Some clones are missing from TCRdb's copy, which holds only in-frame ones; the method was immunoSEQ multiplex PCR. The sample has around 320,000 clones; roughly nine tenths are singletons. This sample was included in a study of blood T cell repertoires in COVID-19. Whole-study context: Whether acute or convalescent, the COVID-19 samples came from the United States, Italy and Spain. Sources were T cells, B-cell-depleted T cells, or PBMCs; the material itself was cDNA or gDNA.

The germline V and J ends were trimmed by 5 bases and 4 bases, with 12 bases remaining between them. Per the germline V gene, CDR1 is MDHEN and CDR2 is SYDVKM. The CDR3 runs to 14 residues. The chain combines TRBV28 with TRBJ2-1; TRBD2 is a possible D gene (5 bases). This clonotype originated in a woman aged 30 to 39 with COVID-19, enrolled during active disease. The sequenced sample was peripheral blood. CDR3 residues: CASSLRTLYNEQFF. In nucleotides, the CDR3 is TGTGCCAGCAGTCTCAGGACTTTATACAATGAGCAGTTCTTC. Full variable domain (missing parts from reference TRBV28 and TRBJ2-1): DVKVTQSSRYLVKRTGEKVFLECVQDMDHENMFWYRQDPGLGLRLIYFSYDVKMKEKGDIPEGYSVSREKKERFSLILESASTNQTSMYLCASSLRTLYNEQFFGPGTRLTVL.